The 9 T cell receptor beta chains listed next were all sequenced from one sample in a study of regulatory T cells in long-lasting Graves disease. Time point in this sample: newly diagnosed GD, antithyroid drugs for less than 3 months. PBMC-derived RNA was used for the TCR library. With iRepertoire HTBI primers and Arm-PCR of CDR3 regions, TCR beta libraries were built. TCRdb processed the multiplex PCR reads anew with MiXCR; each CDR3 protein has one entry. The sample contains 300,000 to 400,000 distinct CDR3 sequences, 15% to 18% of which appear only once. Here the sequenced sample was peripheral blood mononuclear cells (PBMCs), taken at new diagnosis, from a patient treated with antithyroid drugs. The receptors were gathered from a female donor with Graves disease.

CDR3 in DNA: TGTGCCAGCAGCTTAGTGGCAGGGACTCAAGAGACCCAGTACTTC. It is translated as CASSLVAGTQETQYF. The gene calls are TRBV11-2 and TRBJ2-5; D is perhaps TRBD2 (6 bases). The CDR3 consists of 15 residues. Germline V gene sequence: CDR1 SGHAT, CDR2 FQNNGV. The V gene lost 1 base and the J gene lost 2 bases, with 11 bases spanning the gap. Looking up the rest from reference TRBV11-2 and TRBJ2-5 gives the full variable domain: EAGVAQSPRYKIIEKRQSVAFWCNPISGHATLYWYQQILGQGPKLLIQFQNNGVVDDSQLPKDRFSAERLKGVDSTLKIQPAKLEDSAVYLCASSLVAGTQETQYFGPGTRLLVL.

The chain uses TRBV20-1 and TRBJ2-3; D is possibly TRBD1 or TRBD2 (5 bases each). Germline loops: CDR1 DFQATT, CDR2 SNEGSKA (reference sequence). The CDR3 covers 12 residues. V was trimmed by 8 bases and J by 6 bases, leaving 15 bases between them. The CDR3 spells CSLPGSSDTQYF. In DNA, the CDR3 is TGCAGTCTCCCAGGGAGCTCGGATACGCAGTATTTT.

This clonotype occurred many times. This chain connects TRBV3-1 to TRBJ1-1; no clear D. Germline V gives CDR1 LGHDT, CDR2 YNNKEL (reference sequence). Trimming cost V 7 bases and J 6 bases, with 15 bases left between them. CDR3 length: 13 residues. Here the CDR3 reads CASTPIGRAEAFF. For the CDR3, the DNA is TGTGCCAGCACCCCCATTGGAAGGGCTGAAGCTTTCTTT.

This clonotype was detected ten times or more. The CDR3: CASSFNTNQPQHF. The CDR3 DNA reads TGTGCCAGCAGTTTTAACACCAATCAGCCCCAGCATTTT. The chain links TRBV12-3 or TRBV12-4 to TRBJ1-5; D gene ambiguous. V dropped 3 bases and J dropped 3 bases, with 6 bases sitting between them. This CDR3 is built from 13 residues.

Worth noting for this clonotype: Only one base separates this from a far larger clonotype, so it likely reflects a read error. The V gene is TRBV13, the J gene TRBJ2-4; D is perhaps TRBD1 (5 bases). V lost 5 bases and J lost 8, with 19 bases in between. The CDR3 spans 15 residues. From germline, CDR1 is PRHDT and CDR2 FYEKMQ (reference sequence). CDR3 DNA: TGTGCCAGCAGCCTTGAAGGGGCGGTGAGTGACATTCAGTACTTC. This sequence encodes CASSLEGAVSDIQYF.

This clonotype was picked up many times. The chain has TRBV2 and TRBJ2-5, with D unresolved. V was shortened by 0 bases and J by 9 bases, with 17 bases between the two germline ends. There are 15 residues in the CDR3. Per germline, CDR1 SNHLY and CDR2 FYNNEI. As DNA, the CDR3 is TGTGCCAGCAGTGAAGCGCTTCGACTCGAGTCGGCCCAGTACTTC. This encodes CASSEALRLESAQYF.

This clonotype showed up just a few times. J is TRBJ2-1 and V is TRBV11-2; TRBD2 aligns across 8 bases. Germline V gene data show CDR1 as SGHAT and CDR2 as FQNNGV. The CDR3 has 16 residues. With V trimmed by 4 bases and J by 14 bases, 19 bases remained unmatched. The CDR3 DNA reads TGTGCCAGCAGCTCCTTAAGGGGGATAGCGGGAAGTCCGGAGTTCTTC. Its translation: CASSSLRGIAGSPEFF.

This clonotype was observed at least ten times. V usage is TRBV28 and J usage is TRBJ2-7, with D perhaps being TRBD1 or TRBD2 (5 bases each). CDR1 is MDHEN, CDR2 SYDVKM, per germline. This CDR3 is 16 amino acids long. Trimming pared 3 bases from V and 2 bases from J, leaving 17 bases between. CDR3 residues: CASSFSSWDRTYEQYF. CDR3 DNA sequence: TGTGCCAGCAGTTTTTCGAGTTGGGACCGAACCTACGAGCAGTACTTC.

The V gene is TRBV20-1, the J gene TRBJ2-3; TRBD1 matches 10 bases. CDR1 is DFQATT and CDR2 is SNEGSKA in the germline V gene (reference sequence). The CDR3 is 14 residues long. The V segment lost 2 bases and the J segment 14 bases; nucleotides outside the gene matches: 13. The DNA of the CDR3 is TGCAGTGCTAGACCCCCCGGGACAGGGGATAAGTCGTATTTT. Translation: CSARPPGTGDKSYF.